The clone carrying this TCR beta chain was picked up many times. Its matching antigen is unknown. The sample is drawn from a study of identical twins. Notes on the study in general: Out-of-frame sharing of TCR alpha in monozygotic twins was underestimated by models. Analyses based on zero insertions could be partly confounded by invariant MAIT and iNKT cells.

TCRdb passed the 5' RACE reads through MiXCR, listing each CDR3 protein once. This table has around 290,000 distinct CDR3 sequences, roughly 9.8% appearing once. This CDR3 comprises 13 residues. Trimming cost V 4 bases and J 9 bases, with 12 bases left between them. Germline values: CDR1 KGHDR, CDR2 SFDVKD. Another study also made use of these data, one on yellow fever vaccine responses in identical twins.

V gene TRBV24-1 combines with J gene TRBJ2-1, with D perhaps matching TRBD1 (6 bases). The specimen was CD8+ T cells sorted from blood. The TCR comes from a woman under 30 in good health. The chain's CDR3 is CATSEHGQFEQFF. The CDR3 DNA is TGTGCCACCAGTGAGCATGGACAGTTTGAGCAGTTCTTC.